The T cell receptor beta chain described here comes from a study of T cell repertoires in cytomegalovirus infection. Looking at the study overall: Selection of CMV epitopes for the study included recently identified HLA-C-restricted and well-studied HLA-B-restricted ones. Whole-study findings and limits: Of the TCR beta families, the public ones yielded a cumulative frequency that identified carriers of CMV plus the relevant HLA.

TCRdb re-called the reads with MiXCR, one entry per CDR3 protein. In the table there are roughly 280,000 distinct CDR3 sequences, approximately 22% of which are singletons. Germline CDR1 reads SGHAT; CDR2 reads FQDESV (reference sequence). This CDR3 is 16 amino acids long. V lost 5 bases and J 0 bases, leaving 16 bases between the germline ends. Remarks on this clonotype: Its specificity is unknown.

The gene calls are TRBV11-1 and TRBJ1-1; tentatively, D is TRBD1 (5 bases). The sequence came from a human donor in good health (CMV status not recorded). Some clones in this sample may be carry-over from other donors' samples. Sample: cultured PBMCs, taken from culture after CMV antigen stimulation. This CDR3 reads CASSKGPHSLNTEAFF. CDR3 bases: TGTGCCAGCAGCAAGGGGCCTCACAGTCTGAACACTGAAGCTTTCTTT.